The TCR beta chain described here comes from a study of CD8 T cells in ankylosing spondylitis. With 1 base removed from V and 4 bases from J, the gap between germline ends came to 10 bases. The CDR3 has 14 residues. The germline CDR1 and CDR2 sequences are LGHDT and YNNKEL (reference sequence). As regards this clonotype: Its cognate antigen is unknown.

TCRdb redid the calling of the 5' RACE reads with MiXCR, one entry per CDR3 protein. The sample carries about 33,000 distinct CDR3 sequences, approximately 10% recorded once. Study-wide findings and caveats: A TCR beta motif made of eight highly homologous variants seemed typical of ankylosing spondylitis blood. In peripheral blood, disease-linked CD8+ clones occurred at relatively low frequencies.

Material: synovial fluid, either unsorted or a sorted T cell fraction (not recorded which). The receptor's source is a male donor with ankylosing spondylitis. This chain links TRBV3-1 with TRBJ1-2; D not resolved. The CDR3 sequence is CASSQGGGPYGYTF. CDR3 DNA: TGTGCCAGCAGCCAAGGAGGAGGTCCCTATGGCTACACCTTC.